The sequence of this TCR beta chain was determined in a study of blood T cell repertoires in COVID-19 (TCRdb year 2020). Study-level background: Samples covering the acute and convalescent phases of COVID-19 were provided by collaborators in the United States, Italy and Spain. Samples were obtained from the ongoing ImmuneRACE study (first 160 participants) and from 1,254 subjects provided by 6 global collaborators. The repertoires were released in a freely available public database meant as a resource for research on the immune response to SARS-CoV-2. Where HLA class I and class II types were available, the types were taken from metadata supplied by the sample provider, not from assay-based typing. The sample metadata nearly always contained a de-identified subject ID, COVID-19 status, age in years and sex. The material from the prospective study consisted of cDNA or gDNA derived from T cells, B-cell-depleted T cells, or PBMCs. Subjects who had been exposed to COVID-19, were actively infected with it, or had recovered from it provided the deeply sampled blood TCRbeta repertoires that made up the dataset. Study-wide findings and limitations: How much clinical and demographic metadata was included differed by source and by participant, and the metadata was provided uncurated.

Each collaborating institution followed its own protocols to collect whole blood in K2EDTA tubes. For TCRbeta analysis, collaborator samples were shipped as frozen whole blood, as isolated PBMCs, or as DNA extracted from either sample type. A note on this clone: It has no known antigen specificity. No base quality values were provided; no much bigger clone lies one nucleotide off.

The germline V end is reduced by 3 bases and the J end by 3 bases; junction bases left unmatched: 3. CDR3 length: 14 amino acids, cysteine to phenylalanine. The sequence is cut down to CDR3 DNA, 42 bases in frame from base 1. CDR1 and CDR2, looked up from the germline V gene (reference sequence), are SGHKS and YYEKEE. TCRbeta CDR3 regions were amplified from genomic DNA using the immunoSEQ Assay, a bias-controlled multiplex PCR. In the authors' own workflow: Nucleated cell counts per sample were estimated from amplification of reference gene primers within the assay. To quantify the absolute abundance of each unique TCRbeta CDR3 rearrangement, sequence reads were collapsed and filtered. Productive Simpson clonality was computed per sample as the square root of Simpson's diversity index over productive rearrangements. In TCRdb, the immuneACCESS table is reduced to in-frame sequences with V and J assigned. These tables do not hold every clone; where another copy was compared, an unresolved V gene accounts for under half, and the others remain unexplained. D and trimming come from the DNA, and the V and J calls and clone size come from that table. The sample table shows about 160,000 clones, and around 86% are seen once. 3% to 4% of the sample belongs to the ten largest clones.

The sequencing sample was made of peripheral blood. The sequence is built from TRBV5-5 and TRBJ2-5; the junction holds 9 bases that match TRBD1. The receptor was derived from a man aged 65-85 years with acute or convalescent COVID-19. The DNA sequence reads TGTGCCAGCAGCTCCTGGGACAGGGAAGAGACCCAGTACTTC. This encodes CASSSWDREETQYF.